The T cell receptor beta chain described here comes from a study of identical twins. TCRdb ran MiXCR on the 5' RACE reads and lists one entry per CDR3 protein. This table has approximately 890,000 distinct CDR3 sequences, roughly an eighth appearing once. This CDR3 comprises 16 residues. Germline V gene lookup returns CDR1 MNHEY and CDR2 SVGAGI. V shed 0 bases and J shed 3 bases, with 14 bases lying between them. The same data also went into a second study, on yellow fever vaccine responses in identical twins.

This receptor was obtained from a woman in her late teens or twenties in good health. The J gene is TRBJ1-1, the V gene TRBV6-5, with unresolved D. Material for sequencing was PBMCs. The CDR3 DNA sequence: TGTGCCAGCAGTTACTCGATTGCTGGGGTTGACACTGAAGCTTTCTTT. Translating it yields CASSYSIAGVDTEAFF.